This entry concerns a single T cell receptor (beta chain). The antigen remains undetermined. Sequencing used immunoSEQ multiplex PCR; TCRdb keeps in-frame clones, though not all of them. The data contain 200,000 or so clones, approximately 94% of them singletons. This sample is drawn from a study of T cell responses to AZD1222 COVID-19 vaccine. The CDR3 spans 15 residues. Trimming cost V 4 bases and J 3 bases; bases outside gene matches: 7. Germline V gene lookup returns CDR1 MDHEN and CDR2 SYDVKM. The study, taken as a whole, reports: Close to half of all spike-specific TCRs reportedly target regions of the variants that are unmutated.

V and J are TRBV28 and TRBJ1-2; 8 positions match TRBD1. The sample consisted of peripheral blood, taken on day 0 of AZD1222 vaccination. This receptor was obtained from an adult in good health. This CDR3 is CASSSSDREHYGYTF. CDR3 DNA: TGTGCCAGCAGTTCCTCGGACAGGGAGCACTATGGCTACACCTTC.